A selection of T cell receptor beta chains follows, all from one sample in a study of graft-versus-host responses after intestinal transplantation. Antigen specificity for these receptors is unknown. The assay was immunoSEQ multiplex PCR, and TCRdb's table has in-frame clones only and misses some. Of just over 85,000 clones in the sample, just under 95% were seen once. The sequenced sample was unstimulated CD8+ T cells sorted from spleen or lymph node cells, obtained before transplant. The source of these receptors is a human donor who was the organ donor for an intestinal transplant. Both conserved end residues are part of each CDR3. Fields, in order: V gene, J gene, CDR3 protein.

v_gene: TRBV29-1; j_gene: TRBJ2-1; CDR3aa: CSVDETSGGLNEQFF
v_gene: TRBV5-6; j_gene: TRBJ2-2; CDR3aa: CASSHTGGDYTGELFF
v_gene: TRBV13; j_gene: TRBJ2-3; CDR3aa: CASSGAGTSITDTQYF
v_gene: TRBV4-1; j_gene: TRBJ1-2; CDR3aa: CASSLRVNYGYTF
v_gene: TRBV5-4; j_gene: TRBJ1-2; CDR3aa: CASSFPSYGYTF
v_gene: TRBV28; j_gene: TRBJ2-7; CDR3aa: CASSPPVRQGAYEQYF
v_gene: TRBV28; j_gene: TRBJ2-1; CDR3aa: CASRLGTSGGAVEQFF
v_gene: TRBV18; j_gene: TRBJ1-1; CDR3aa: CASSPGRGRNTEAFF
v_gene: TRBV7-2; j_gene: TRBJ1-6; CDR3aa: CASSLEGDGSPLHF
v_gene: TRBV6-5; j_gene: TRBJ2-7; CDR3aa: CACTGSDEQYF
v_gene: TRBV9; j_gene: TRBJ2-5; CDR3aa: CASSGRRGTSEETQYF
v_gene: TRBV10-1; j_gene: TRBJ2-3; CDR3aa: CASSYGTSGPQRDTQYF
v_gene: TRBV5-1; j_gene: TRBJ2-3; CDR3aa: CASSRPGLLPDTQYF
v_gene: TRBV12-5; j_gene: TRBJ2-1; CDR3aa: CASGLSLRGAYNEQFF
v_gene: TRBV15; j_gene: TRBJ2-7; CDR3aa: CATSMYLAGKTYEQYF
v_gene: TRBV30; j_gene: TRBJ1-5; CDR3aa: CAWSVPRGGNQPQHF
v_gene: TRBV4-1; j_gene: TRBJ2-7; CDR3aa: CASSPIGTGPYEQYF
v_gene: TRBV7-9; j_gene: TRBJ1-1; CDR3aa: CASSSPGTGGTEAFF
v_gene: TRBV5-1; j_gene: TRBJ1-1; CDR3aa: CASSGSGSEDTEAFF
v_gene: TRBV7-9; j_gene: TRBJ2-1; CDR3aa: CASSPKGTSSYNEQFF
v_gene: TRBV27; j_gene: TRBJ2-3; CDR3aa: CASSLSIPQLPIGDTQYF